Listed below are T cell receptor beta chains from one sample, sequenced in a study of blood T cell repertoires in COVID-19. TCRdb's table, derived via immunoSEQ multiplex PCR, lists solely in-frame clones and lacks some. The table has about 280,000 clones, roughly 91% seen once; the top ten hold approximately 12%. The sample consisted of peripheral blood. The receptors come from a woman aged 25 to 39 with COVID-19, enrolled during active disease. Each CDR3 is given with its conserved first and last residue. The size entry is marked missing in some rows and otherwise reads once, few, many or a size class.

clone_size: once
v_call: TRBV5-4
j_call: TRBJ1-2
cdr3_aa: CASSFGQASYGYTF

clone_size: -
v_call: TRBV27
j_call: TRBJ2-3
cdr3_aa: CASSLWTAQDTQYF

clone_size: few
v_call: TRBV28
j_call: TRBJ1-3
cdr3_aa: CASSYRGPGNTIYF

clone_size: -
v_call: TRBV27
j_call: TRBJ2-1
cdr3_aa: CASSRAYNEQFF

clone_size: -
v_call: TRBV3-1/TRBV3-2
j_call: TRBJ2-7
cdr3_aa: CASSPWGQVSYEQYF

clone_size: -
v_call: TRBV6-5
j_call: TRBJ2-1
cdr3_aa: CASSLGLAGLNEQFF

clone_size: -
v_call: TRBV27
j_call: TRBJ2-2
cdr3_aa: CASSSPGLAGGPGTGELFF

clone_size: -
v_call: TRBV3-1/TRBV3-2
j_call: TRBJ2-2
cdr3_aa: CASSQVSGGRNTGELFF

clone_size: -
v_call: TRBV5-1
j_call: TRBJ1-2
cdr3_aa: CASSLAGRSGSTF

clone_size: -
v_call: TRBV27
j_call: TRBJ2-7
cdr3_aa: CASGLDTQYF

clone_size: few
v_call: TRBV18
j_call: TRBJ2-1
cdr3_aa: CASSPAGWHEQFF

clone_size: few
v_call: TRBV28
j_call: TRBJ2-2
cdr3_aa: CASRPTSGSTGELFF

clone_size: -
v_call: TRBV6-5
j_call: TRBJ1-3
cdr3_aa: CASSLGNTIYF

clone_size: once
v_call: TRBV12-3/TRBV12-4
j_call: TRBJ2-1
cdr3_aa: CASSFGGGNEQFF

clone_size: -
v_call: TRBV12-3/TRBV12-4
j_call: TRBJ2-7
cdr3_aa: CASSPGGSYEQYF